The rows below give T cell receptor beta chains drawn from one sample of a study of T cells in Graves' hyperthyroidism and ophthalmopathy. Each CDR3 protein gets one entry after TCRdb re-called the multiplex PCR reads with MiXCR. This table holds 450,000 to 700,000 distinct CDR3 sequences, around 45% found once. The sequencing sample was made of peripheral blood or thyroid tissue (not recorded which). All receptors come from an adult woman with Graves' disease, either hyperthyroidism or ophthalmopathy (not recorded which). The CDR3 runs from the conserved cysteine through the conserved F or W. A D gene is named only where the DNA matches it firmly. The listing skips clone size in some rows; elsewhere it reads once, few, many or a size class.

size: many
D: -
J: TRBJ1-6
V: TRBV7-9
DNA: TGTGCCAGCAGGCAACAGGGTTCACCCCTCCACTTT
CDR3: CASRQQGSPLHF

size: many
D: -
J: TRBJ2-5
V: TRBV20-1
DNA: TGCAGTGCTAATTCGGTAAACCAAGAGACCCAGTACTTC
CDR3: CSANSVNQETQYF

size: many
D: -
J: TRBJ1-2
V: TRBV3-1
DNA: TGTGCCAGCAGCCAACGGCAGATTGGTGGCTACACCTTC
CDR3: CASSQRQIGGYTF

size: -
D: -
J: TRBJ2-3
V: TRBV4-3
DNA: TGCGCCAGCAGCCGGATGGCTACGCAGTATTTT
CDR3: CASSRMATQYF

size: many
D: -
J: TRBJ2-7
V: TRBV6-2/TRBV6-3
DNA: TGTGCCAGCAGACCGGGACAATCGACCTACGAGCAGTACTTC
CDR3: CASRPGQSTYEQYF

size: -
D: -
J: TRBJ1-2
V: TRBV15
DNA: TGTGCCACTAGCCGGGGGACAAACTATGGCTACACCTTC
CDR3: CATSRGTNYGYTF

size: many
D: TRBD1
J: TRBJ2-2
V: TRBV20-1
DNA: TGCAGTGCTGACAGGGATACCGGGGAGCTGTTTTTT
CDR3: CSADRDTGELFF

size: -
D: TRBD2
J: TRBJ2-3
V: TRBV7-3
DNA: TGTGCCAGCAGCTTATCTAGCGGGAGGGTAGGCACAGATACGCAGTATTTT
CDR3: CASSLSSGRVGTDTQYF

size: few
D: TRBD1
J: TRBJ2-5
V: TRBV28
DNA: TGTGCCAGCAGATTACAGGGGGCTGGGGAGACCCAGTACTTC
CDR3: CASRLQGAGETQYF

size: many
D: -
J: TRBJ1-5
V: TRBV6-5
DNA: TGTGCCAGCAGTGCTAGGGGGGTCAATCAGCCCCAGCATTTT
CDR3: CASSARGVNQPQHF

size: few
D: -
J: TRBJ1-2
V: TRBV12-3/TRBV12-4
DNA: TGTGCCAGCAGTTTACGGCCACTGCGCAGCTATGGCTACACCTTC
CDR3: CASSLRPLRSYGYTF

size: many
D: -
J: TRBJ2-7
V: TRBV11-2
DNA: TGTGCCAGCAGCTTATGGCTACAGGGCAACGAGCAGTACTTC
CDR3: CASSLWLQGNEQYF

size: many
D: -
J: TRBJ2-2
V: TRBV19
DNA: TGTGCCAGTAGTTGGCTCAACACCGGGGAGCTGTTTTTT
CDR3: CASSWLNTGELFF

size: once
D: -
J: TRBJ1-1
V: TRBV15
DNA: TGTGCCACCAGCAGAGACCAGCTCCCAATGAACACTGAAGCTTTCTTT
CDR3: CATSRDQLPMNTEAFF

size: few
D: -
J: TRBJ2-3
V: TRBV4-1
DNA: TGCGCCAGCAGCCTGGACCGAAGGCAGTATTTT
CDR3: CASSLDRRQYF

size: -
D: TRBD1
J: TRBJ1-2
V: TRBV7-2
DNA: TGTGCCAGCAGCCAAGAGTGGGGACAGCCTCGGGGCTACACCTTC
CDR3: CASSQEWGQPRGYTF

size: once
D: -
J: TRBJ1-5
V: TRBV2
DNA: TGTGCCAGCTCCCGGTGGGGAAAAGGTGGTCAGCCCCAGCATTTT
CDR3: CASSRWGKGGQPQHF

size: -
D: -
J: TRBJ1-6
V: TRBV7-2
DNA: TGTGCCAGCAGCAACCGGGACGTCGGGGTTTCACCCCTCCACTTT
CDR3: CASSNRDVGVSPLHF

size: few
D: -
J: TRBJ1-1
V: TRBV30
DNA: TGTGCCTGGAGTGTAGAGGGGGAAGCTTTCTTT
CDR3: CAWSVEGEAFF

size: -
D: TRBD2
J: TRBJ2-5
V: TRBV28
DNA: TGTGCCACCATACCCGAGCGGGGCCTCTTCCAAGAGACCCAGTACTTC
CDR3: CATIPERGLFQETQYF

size: many
D: -
J: TRBJ1-1
V: TRBV27
DNA: TGTGCCAGCAGTTTAAAAGGAGGGAACACTGAAGCTTTCTTT
CDR3: CASSLKGGNTEAFF

size: few
D: -
J: TRBJ1-2
V: TRBV5-1
DNA: TGCGCCAGCAGCTTGGCACAGGGAGGCCGTGGAGAGTATGGCTACACCTTC
CDR3: CASSLAQGGRGEYGYTF

size: once
D: -
J: TRBJ2-5
V: TRBV7-9
DNA: TGTGCCAGCAGCCAAGTGGCAGGTTTTGGGGAGGCCCAGTACTTC
CDR3: CASSQVAGFGEAQYF

size: -
D: -
J: TRBJ1-2
V: TRBV20-1
DNA: TGCAGTGCTAGAGACCCTGAGCAGGGAACGGAGGGCTACACCTTC
CDR3: CSARDPEQGTEGYTF

size: few
D: -
J: TRBJ2-5
V: TRBV29-1
DNA: TGCAGCGCCTATCCTGGACAGTCAACGGAGACCCAGTACTTC
CDR3: CSAYPGQSTETQYF

size: -
D: -
J: TRBJ1-4
V: TRBV7-6
DNA: TGTGCCAGCAGCTTAGGACGGGGGGGCGGGCTGTTTTTT
CDR3: CASSLGRGGGLFF

size: -
D: -
J: TRBJ1-1
V: TRBV18
DNA: TGTGCCAGCTCACCGAAGGTTTGGAACACTGAAGCTTTCTTT
CDR3: CASSPKVWNTEAFF

size: -
D: -
J: TRBJ2-5
V: TRBV10-3
DNA: TGTGCCATCAGTGAGGGTGCCAGCAATCAGCCCCAGTACTTC
CDR3: CAISEGASNQPQYF

size: -
D: -
J: TRBJ2-7
V: TRBV7-2
DNA: TGTGCCAGCAGCCAGAGGGCGGGGACCTACGAGCAGTACTTC
CDR3: CASSQRAGTYEQYF

size: few
D: TRBD1
J: TRBJ1-1
V: TRBV7-9
DNA: TGTGCCAGCAGCGAGACAGGGCTCCGCGGAGCTTTCTTT
CDR3: CASSETGLRGAFF

size: -
D: -
J: TRBJ1-5
V: TRBV6-1
DNA: TGTGCCAGCAAGACGATAGGGGGGGGGGAGAGCAATCAGCCCCAGCATTTT
CDR3: CASKTIGGGESNQPQHF

size: -
D: -
J: TRBJ1-4
V: TRBV7-9
DNA: TGTGCCAGCAGCTTCCCGGGCGTTGAAAAACTGTTTTTT
CDR3: CASSFPGVEKLFF

size: -
D: TRBD2
J: TRBJ2-3
V: TRBV29-1
DNA: TGCAGCGTTGGAGTCGCGGGAGGGCTGGATACGCAGTATTTT
CDR3: CSVGVAGGLDTQYF

size: many
D: -
J: TRBJ1-1
V: TRBV29-1
DNA: TGCAGCGTTGAACACAGGCCTAACACTGAAGCTTTCTTT
CDR3: CSVEHRPNTEAFF

size: many
D: -
J: TRBJ2-5
V: TRBV18
DNA: TGTGCCAGCTCCCACCAGGCAGTCCAAGAGACCCAGTACTTC
CDR3: CASSHQAVQETQYF

size: many
D: -
J: TRBJ2-5
V: TRBV7-7
DNA: TGTGCTAGCAGCTTAGCGAGAGTTCACCAAGAGACCCAGTACTTC
CDR3: CASSLARVHQETQYF

size: many
D: -
J: TRBJ1-1
V: TRBV12-3/TRBV12-4
DNA: TGTGCCAGCAGTTTAGTACAGGGAACGCAAGCTTTCTTT
CDR3: CASSLVQGTQAFF

size: -
D: -
J: TRBJ1-2
V: TRBV7-2
DNA: TGCGCCAGCAGCCACGACGAAAGGCCCAACAGCTATGGCTACACCTTC
CDR3: CASSHDERPNSYGYTF

size: many
D: -
J: TRBJ1-1
V: TRBV10-3
DNA: TGTGCCATCAGTGAGTCGGCGGGCAGGGCGCAAGCTTTCTTT
CDR3: CAISESAGRAQAFF

size: -
D: -
J: TRBJ2-5
V: TRBV7-9
DNA: TGTGCCAGCAGCTTAGGGGTAGCCGGAGAGACCCAGTACTTC
CDR3: CASSLGVAGETQYF

size: -
D: TRBD1
J: TRBJ1-2
V: TRBV7-9
DNA: TGTGCCAGCAGCTTAGCCACGGGACAGGGCTATGGCTACACCTTC
CDR3: CASSLATGQGYGYTF

size: -
D: -
J: TRBJ2-7
V: TRBV15
DNA: TGTGCCACCAGCAGAAGCCCCGGGTCATCTCTCGACGAGCAGTACTTC
CDR3: CATSRSPGSSLDEQYF

size: many
D: -
J: TRBJ1-1
V: TRBV20-1
DNA: TGCAGTGCTAGAGCGGAGGGAATAAACTCCTTTTTAAACACTGAAGCTTTCTTT
CDR3: CSARAEGINSFLNTEAFF

size: once
D: TRBD1
J: TRBJ1-6
V: TRBV10-3
DNA: TGTGCCACCACCGGGACAGAAGAAAATTCACCCCTCCACTTT
CDR3: CATTGTEENSPLHF

size: -
D: -
J: TRBJ1-2
V: TRBV20-1
DNA: TGCAGTGCTAGTCTTGTGGGGTACAGTCATTTCTATGGCTACACCTTC
CDR3: CSASLVGYSHFYGYTF

size: few
D: TRBD1
J: TRBJ2-7
V: TRBV15
DNA: TGTGCCACCAGCATCGGGACAGGGGGCTACGAGCAGTACTTC
CDR3: CATSIGTGGYEQYF

size: -
D: -
J: TRBJ1-2
V: TRBV5-1
DNA: TGCGCCAGCAGCACCGGGACACAGCCCTCTAACTATGGCTACACCTTC
CDR3: CASSTGTQPSNYGYTF

size: -
D: -
J: TRBJ1-1
V: TRBV29-1
DNA: TGCAGCGGGGGAGGGTGGACTGAAGCTTTCTTT
CDR3: CSGGGWTEAFF

size: many
D: -
J: TRBJ1-2
V: TRBV5-5
DNA: TGTGCCAGCAGCCCGACACCGTCTAACTATGGCTACACCTTC
CDR3: CASSPTPSNYGYTF

size: many
D: -
J: TRBJ2-7
V: TRBV7-4
DNA: TGTGCCAGCAACCTGCGGTACGAGCAGTACTTC
CDR3: CASNLRYEQYF

size: few
D: TRBD1
J: TRBJ2-7
V: TRBV6-5
DNA: TGTGCCAGCAGCAGGGACAGGGTCGCCGAGCAGTACTTC
CDR3: CASSRDRVAEQYF

size: -
D: -
J: TRBJ2-1
V: TRBV10-3
DNA: TGTGCCATCAGTGAAACGAATGAGCAGTTCTTC
CDR3: CAISETNEQFF